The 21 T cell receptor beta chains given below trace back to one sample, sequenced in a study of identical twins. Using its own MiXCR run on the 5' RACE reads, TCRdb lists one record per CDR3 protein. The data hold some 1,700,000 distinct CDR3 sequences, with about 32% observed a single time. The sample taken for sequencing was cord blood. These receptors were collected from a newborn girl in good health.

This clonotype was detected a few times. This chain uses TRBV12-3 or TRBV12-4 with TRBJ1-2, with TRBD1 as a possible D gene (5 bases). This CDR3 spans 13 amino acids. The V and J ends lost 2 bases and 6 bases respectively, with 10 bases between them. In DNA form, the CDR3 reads TGTGCCAGCAGTTTATTTCGGGGGAATGGCTACACCTTC. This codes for CASSLFRGNGYTF.

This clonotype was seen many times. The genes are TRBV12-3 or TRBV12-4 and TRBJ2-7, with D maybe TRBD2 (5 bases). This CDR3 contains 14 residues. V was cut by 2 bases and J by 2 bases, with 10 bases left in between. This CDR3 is CASSLSPAAYEQYF. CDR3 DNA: TGTGCCAGCAGTTTATCCCCAGCGGCCTACGAGCAGTACTTC.

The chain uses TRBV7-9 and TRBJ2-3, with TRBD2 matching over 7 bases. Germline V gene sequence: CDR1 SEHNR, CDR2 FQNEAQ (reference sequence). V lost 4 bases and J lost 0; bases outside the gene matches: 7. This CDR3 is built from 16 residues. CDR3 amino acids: CASSSRLARSTDTQYF. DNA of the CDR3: TGTGCCAGCAGCTCGCGACTAGCCCGTAGCACAGATACGCAGTATTTT. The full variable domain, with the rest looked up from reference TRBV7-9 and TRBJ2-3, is DTGVSQNPRHKITKRGQNVTFRCDPISEHNRLYWYRQTLGQGPEFLTYFQNEAQLEKSRLLSDRFSAERPKGSFSTLEIQRTEQGDSAMYLCASSSRLARSTDTQYFGPGTRLTVL.

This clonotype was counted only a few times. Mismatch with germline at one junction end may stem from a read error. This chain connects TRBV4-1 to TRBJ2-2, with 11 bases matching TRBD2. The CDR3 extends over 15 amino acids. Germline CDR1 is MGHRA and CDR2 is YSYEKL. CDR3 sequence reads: CASSQLAGDTGELFF. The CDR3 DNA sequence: TGTGCCAGCAGCCAACTAGCGGGAGACACCGGGGAGCTGTTTTTT.

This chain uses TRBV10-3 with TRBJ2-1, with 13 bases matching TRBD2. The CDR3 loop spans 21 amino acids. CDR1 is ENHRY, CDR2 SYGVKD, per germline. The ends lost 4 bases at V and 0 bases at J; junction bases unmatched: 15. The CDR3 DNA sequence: TGTGCCATCAGTGGCCAGGTCCTCGGACTAGCGGGGGCCAGCTCCTACAATGAGCAGTTCTTC. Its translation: CAISGQVLGLAGASSYNEQFF.

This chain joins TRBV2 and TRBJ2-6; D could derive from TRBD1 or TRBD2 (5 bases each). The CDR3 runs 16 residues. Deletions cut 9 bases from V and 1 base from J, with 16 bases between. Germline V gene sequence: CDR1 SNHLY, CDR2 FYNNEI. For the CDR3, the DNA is TGTGCCAGGAGGGGTTCGCTACCATCTGGGGCCAACGTCCTGACTTTC. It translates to CARRGSLPSGANVLTF.

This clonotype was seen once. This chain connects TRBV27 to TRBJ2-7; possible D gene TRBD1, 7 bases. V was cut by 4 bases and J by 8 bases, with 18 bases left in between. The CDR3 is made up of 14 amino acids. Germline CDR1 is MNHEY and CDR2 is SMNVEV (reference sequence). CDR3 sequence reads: CASSWRGTEDKQYF. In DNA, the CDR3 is TGTGCCAGCAGTTGGCGCGGGACAGAAGACAAGCAGTACTTC.

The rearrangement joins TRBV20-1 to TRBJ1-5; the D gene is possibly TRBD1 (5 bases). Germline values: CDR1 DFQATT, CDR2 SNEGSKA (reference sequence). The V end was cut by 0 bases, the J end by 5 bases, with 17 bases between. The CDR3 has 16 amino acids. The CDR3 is CSARDPMAGKDQPQHF. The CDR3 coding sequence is TGCAGTGCTAGAGATCCAATGGCAGGGAAGGATCAGCCCCAGCATTTT.

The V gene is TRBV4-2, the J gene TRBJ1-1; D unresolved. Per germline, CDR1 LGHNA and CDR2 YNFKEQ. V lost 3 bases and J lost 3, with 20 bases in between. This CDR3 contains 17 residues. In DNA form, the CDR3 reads TGTGCCAGCAGCCATTTTTTCTGGGGTTATAGATACACTGAAGCTTTCTTT. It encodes CASSHFFWGYRYTEAFF.

The CDR3 DNA follows: TGTGCCAGCAACCTAGGACTAGCGGGCACAGATACGCAGTATTTT. It specifies CASNLGLAGTDTQYF. The V gene is TRBV2, the J gene TRBJ2-3; 10 bases line up with TRBD2. Germline V gene data show CDR1 as SNHLY and CDR2 as FYNNEI. The CDR3 spans 15 residues. J was trimmed by 1 base and V by 7 bases; bases with no gene match: 5.

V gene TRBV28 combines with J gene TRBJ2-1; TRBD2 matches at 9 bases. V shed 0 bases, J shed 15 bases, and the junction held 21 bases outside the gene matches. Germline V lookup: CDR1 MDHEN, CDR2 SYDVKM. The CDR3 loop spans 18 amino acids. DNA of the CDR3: TGTGCCAGCAGTTTATGGGTGGGGCTAGCGGGATACCTCTGGGCGCCGTTCTTC. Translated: CASSLWVGLAGYLWAPFF.

The CDR3 here is CASSDRGGAYEQFF. Written as DNA, the CDR3 is TGTGCCAGCAGTGATCGGGGGGGGGCTTATGAGCAGTTCTTC. The chain combines TRBV6-1 with TRBJ2-1, with 8 bases matching TRBD2. CDR1 and CDR2 (germline): MNHNS, SASEGT. J gave up 8 bases and V 3 bases, and 6 bases lay outside the gene matches. This CDR3 is 14 amino acids long.

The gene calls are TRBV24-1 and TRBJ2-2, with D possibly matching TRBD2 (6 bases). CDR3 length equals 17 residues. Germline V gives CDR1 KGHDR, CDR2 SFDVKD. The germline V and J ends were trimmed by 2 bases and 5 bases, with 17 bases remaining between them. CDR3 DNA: TGTGCCACCAGTGATTGGGGACTCTCTTCGAGGACCGGGGAGCTGTTTTTT. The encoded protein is CATSDWGLSSRTGELFF.

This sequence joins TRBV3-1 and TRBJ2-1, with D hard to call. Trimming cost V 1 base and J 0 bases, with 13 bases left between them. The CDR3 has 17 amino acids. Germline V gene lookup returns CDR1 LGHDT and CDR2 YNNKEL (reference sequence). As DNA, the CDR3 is TGTGCCAGCAGCCAAGTGTTCGGGCTCCGCTCCTACAATGAGCAGTTCTTC. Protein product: CASSQVFGLRSYNEQFF.

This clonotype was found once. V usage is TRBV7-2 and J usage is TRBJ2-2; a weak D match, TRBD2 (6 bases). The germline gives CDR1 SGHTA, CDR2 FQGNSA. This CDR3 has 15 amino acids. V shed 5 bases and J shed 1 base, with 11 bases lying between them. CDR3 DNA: TGTGCCAGCAGCAGGGGACTTCTGAACACCGGGGAGCTGTTTTTT. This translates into CASSRGLLNTGELFF.

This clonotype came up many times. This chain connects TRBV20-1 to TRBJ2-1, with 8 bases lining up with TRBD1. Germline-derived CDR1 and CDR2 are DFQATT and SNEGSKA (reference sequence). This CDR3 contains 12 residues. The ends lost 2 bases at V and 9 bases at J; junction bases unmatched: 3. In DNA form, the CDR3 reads TGCAGTGCTAGACAGGGGGCTTTTGAGCAGTTCTTC. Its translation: CSARQGAFEQFF.

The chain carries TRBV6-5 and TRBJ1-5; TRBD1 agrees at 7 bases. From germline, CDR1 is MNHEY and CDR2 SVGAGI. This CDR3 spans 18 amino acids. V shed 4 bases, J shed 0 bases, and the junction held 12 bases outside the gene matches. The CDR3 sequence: CASSSPVWQGDSNQPQHF. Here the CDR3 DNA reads TGTGCCAGCAGTTCCCCCGTGTGGCAGGGGGATAGCAATCAGCCCCAGCATTTT.

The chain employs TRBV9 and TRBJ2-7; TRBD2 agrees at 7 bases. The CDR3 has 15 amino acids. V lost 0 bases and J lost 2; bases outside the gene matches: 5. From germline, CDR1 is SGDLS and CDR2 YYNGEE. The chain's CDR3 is CASSVDPGLAYEQYF. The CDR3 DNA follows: TGTGCCAGCAGCGTAGACCCCGGACTAGCCTACGAGCAGTACTTC.

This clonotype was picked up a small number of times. The CDR3 region has the DNA TGTGCCAGCAGTTACTTCCTTAACACTGAAGCTTTCTTT. This codes for CASSYFLNTEAFF. The J gene is TRBJ1-1, the V gene TRBV6-6; D unresolved. In germline, CDR1 is MNHNY, CDR2 SVGAGI (reference sequence). V gave up 1 base and J gave up 2 bases, with 5 bases separating them. CDR3 length equals 13 residues.

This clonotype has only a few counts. The CDR3 is CASSSQTKGFDTQYF. As DNA, the CDR3 is TGTGCCAGCAGCTCCCAGACTAAGGGGTTTGATACGCAGTATTTT. J is TRBJ2-3 and V is TRBV7-2; D is possibly TRBD1 or TRBD2 (5 bases each). The CDR3 extends over 15 amino acids. Trimming removed 4 bases at V and 6 bases at J, with 17 bases between. Germline CDR1 reads SGHTA; CDR2 reads FQGNSA. The entire variable domain, with the rest obtained from reference TRBV7-2 and TRBJ2-3, is as follows: GAGVSQSPSNKVTEKGKDVELRCDPISGHTALYWYRQSLGQGLEFLIYFQGNSAPDKSGLPSDRFSAERTGGSVSTLTIQRTQQEDSAVYLCASSSQTKGFDTQYFGPGTRLTVL.

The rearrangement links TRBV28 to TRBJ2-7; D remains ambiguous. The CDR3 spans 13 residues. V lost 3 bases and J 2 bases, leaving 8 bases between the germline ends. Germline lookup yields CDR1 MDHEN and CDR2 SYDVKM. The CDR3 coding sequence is TGTGCCAGCAGTTTTCTCGCCCCCTACGAGCAGTACTTC. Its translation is CASSFLAPYEQYF. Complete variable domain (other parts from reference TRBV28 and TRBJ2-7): DVKVTQSSRYLVKRTGEKVFLECVQDMDHENMFWYRQDPGLGLRLIYFSYDVKMKEKGDIPEGYSVSREKKERFSLILESASTNQTSMYLCASSFLAPYEQYFGPGTRLTVT.